Each of the 26 T cell receptor beta chains below was sequenced from the same sample in a study of T cells in Graves' hyperthyroidism and ophthalmopathy. RNA transcripts were the template for amplifying TCR beta CDR3 regions. HTBI primers were used for first-round RT-PCR of the TCR CDR3. In TCRdb, the multiplex PCR reads were re-called with MiXCR into one record per CDR3 protein. The table shows under 250,000 distinct CDR3 sequences, with approximately 23% occurring only once. The source material was blood. The receptors originated from a woman aged 40 to 55 with Graves' ophthalmopathy.

In this sample, this clonotype turned up many times. V gene TRBV6-1 combines with J gene TRBJ1-4; 8 bases align to TRBD1. The CDR3 extends over 14 amino acids. The V gene's germline CDR1 is MNHNS and CDR2 SASEGT. J lost 5 bases, V lost 7 bases, and 6 bases had no gene match. The CDR3 protein is CASNRNRGNEKLFF. The CDR3 coding sequence is TGTGCCAGCAATCGGAACAGGGGGAATGAAAAACTGTTTTTT.

This clonotype was counted at least ten times. This chain uses TRBV10-3 with TRBJ2-5; 10 positions match TRBD1. Germline loops: CDR1 ENHRY, CDR2 SYGVKD. The CDR3 contains 17 residues. With V trimmed by 2 bases and J by 4 bases, 10 bases remained unmatched. DNA of the CDR3: TGTGCCATCAGTGAGCCTCAAACCGACAGGGGGCTAGAGACCCAGTACTTC. It yields the protein CAISEPQTDRGLETQYF.

This clonotype was picked up many times. The gene calls are TRBV13 and TRBJ2-5, with TRBD1 identical over 7 bases. There are 14 residues in the CDR3. V dropped 5 bases and J dropped 3; count of bases not matched to a gene: 6. The germline V gene encodes CDR1 PRHDT and CDR2 FYEKMQ (reference sequence). The CDR3 DNA reads TGTGCCAGCAGCCCCCCCGACAGGGAAGAGACCCAGTACTTC. Amino acids: CASSPPDREETQYF.

V gene TRBV12-5 combines with J gene TRBJ2-5; D uncertain. The ends were cut back, 1 base at V and 5 bases at J, with 17 bases in the middle. Germline lookup yields CDR1 LGHNT and CDR2 FRNRAP. This CDR3 spans 16 amino acids. The chain's CDR3 is CASGLATSGLRETQYF. The DNA of the CDR3 is TGTGCTAGTGGTTTGGCTACTTCGGGCCTGCGGGAGACCCAGTACTTC.

This clonotype was seen many times. The chain's CDR3 is CASSLLGGTDEQYF. CDR3 DNA sequence: TGTGCCAGCAGCTTACTGGGCGGGACCGACGAGCAGTACTTC. The chain combines TRBV11-1 with TRBJ2-7; a weak D match, TRBD2 (6 bases). The CDR3 runs 14 residues. Trimming removed 2 bases at V and 5 bases at J, with 13 bases between. Germline loops: CDR1 SGHAT, CDR2 FQDESV (reference sequence).

This clonotype was recorded many times. The rearrangement joins TRBV3-1 to TRBJ2-5; TRBD2 aligns across 7 bases. CDR1 is LGHDT, CDR2 YNNKEL, per germline (reference sequence). This CDR3 has 15 amino acids. J was trimmed by 2 bases and V by 0 bases; bases with no gene match: 3. DNA of the CDR3: TGTGCCAGCAGCCAAGAGTGGACTAGACAAGAGACCCAGTACTTC. Translated: CASSQEWTRQETQYF.

This clonotype came up many times. In DNA form, the CDR3 reads TGTGCCAGCAGCCCTACAGGGGCTGGAAACACCATATATTTT. Protein sequence: CASSPTGAGNTIYF. V usage is TRBV7-8 and J usage is TRBJ1-3; 7 bases are shared with TRBD1. With V trimmed by 5 bases and J by 2 bases, 3 bases remained unmatched. Looked up from germline, CDR1 is SGHVS and CDR2 is FQNEAQ. This CDR3 spans 14 amino acids. Filled out from reference TRBV7-8 and TRBJ1-3, the complete variable domain reads GAGVSQSPRYKVAKRGQDVALRCDPISGHVSLFWYQQALGQGPEFLTYFQNEAQLDKSGLPSDRFFAERPEGSVSTLKIQRTQQEDSAVYLCASSPTGAGNTIYFGEGSWLTVV.

The gene calls are TRBV27 and TRBJ2-2, with TRBD1 identical over 8 bases. The CDR3 runs to 18 residues. Germline V gene data show CDR1 as MNHEY and CDR2 as SMNVEV (reference sequence). The junction had 17 bases not matched to a gene; V was cut back by 6 bases and J by 5 bases. The DNA for the CDR3 is TGTGCCAGCAGAGTAAAAAAAACCGGGACAGGATATACCGGGGAGCTGTTTTTT. Protein product: CASRVKKTGTGYTGELFF.

This clonotype was observed many times. The chain links TRBV24-1 to TRBJ1-1; 7 bases map to TRBD1. The CDR3 runs 13 residues. Germline-derived CDR1 and CDR2 are KGHDR and SFDVKD. The V gene end was trimmed by 3 bases and the J gene end by 10 bases; junction bases not matched to a gene: 7. Here the CDR3 DNA reads TGTGCCACCAGTGATCCCGGGACAGCTACAGCTTTCTTT. It yields the protein CATSDPGTATAFF.

The V and J genes are TRBV9 and TRBJ2-5; a possible D gene is TRBD2 (5 bases). The V and J ends lost 4 bases and 3 bases respectively, with 16 bases between them. This CDR3 region has 15 residues. CDR1 SGDLS and CDR2 YYNGEE come from the germline V gene. The CDR3: CASSRRQRFEETQYF. The CDR3 DNA follows: TGTGCCAGCAGCCGGAGGCAGCGCTTCGAAGAGACCCAGTACTTC.

For this clonotype: As the CDR3 is not closed by the conserved phenylalanine or tryptophan, this likely results from a read error. This chain links TRBV14 with TRBJ2-7; D is ambiguous. CDR3 length equals 11 residues. V lost 6 bases and J lost 4, with 7 bases in between. Germline V lookup: CDR1 SGHDN, CDR2 FVKESK. The CDR3, as DNA: TGTGCCAGCAGTCAAAAGTACGAGCAGTACTCC. It is translated as CASSQKYEQYS.

This clonotype was recorded at least ten times. The gene calls are TRBV14 and TRBJ2-7; D might be TRBD2 (7 bases). The germline V gene encodes CDR1 SGHDN and CDR2 FVKESK. V was shortened by 1 base and J by 10 bases, with 20 bases between the two germline ends. The CDR3 runs to 15 residues. The CDR3 is CASSQVHGGQAPQYF. CDR3 DNA: TGTGCCAGCAGCCAAGTCCACGGGGGGCAGGCTCCACAGTACTTC.

This clonotype showed up many times. V and J are TRBV5-4 and TRBJ1-1, with a weak D call TRBD1 (5 bases). V lost 0 bases to trimming and J lost 3 bases, with 9 bases between them. The germline CDR1 and CDR2 sequences are SGHNT and YYREEE (reference sequence). This CDR3 has 14 residues. The CDR3 bases are TGTGCCAGCAGCTTGGCGGTGGGACACACTGAAGCTTTCTTT. Residues: CASSLAVGHTEAFF.

The gene calls are TRBV4-1 and TRBJ2-6; D is undetermined. V lost 1 base to trimming and J lost 1 base, with 17 bases between them. This CDR3 has 19 amino acids. The germline CDR1 and CDR2 sequences are MGHRA and YSYEKL. CDR3 nucleotides: TGCGCCAGCAGCCAAGTGACAACCGTAGTCAATTCTGGGGCCAACGTCCTGACTTTC. Translated: CASSQVTTVVNSGANVLTF.

This clonotype was counted ten times or more. The chain links TRBV4-2 to TRBJ1-2; maybe TRBD1 (5 bases). Germline lookup yields CDR1 LGHNA and CDR2 YNFKEQ. The CDR3 is made up of 13 amino acids. The V end was cut by 0 bases, the J end by 4 bases, with 6 bases between. This CDR3 is CASSQDRAYGYTF. CDR3 nucleotide sequence: TGTGCCAGCAGCCAAGACAGGGCCTATGGCTACACCTTC.

The chain couples TRBV20-1 to TRBJ2-5; possible D gene TRBD1, 5 bases. V shed 5 bases and J shed 4 bases, with 8 bases lying between them. The CDR3 is 11 amino acids. Germline V gives CDR1 DFQATT, CDR2 SNEGSKA (reference sequence). In nucleotides, the CDR3 is TGCAGTGCTTTGGGGCGAGAGACCCAGTACTTC. It translates to CSALGRETQYF.

The table lists this clonotype with many counts. The J gene is TRBJ2-7, the V gene TRBV3-1; possible D gene TRBD2, 5 bases. This CDR3 is 14 amino acids long. V lost 1 base to trimming and J lost 3 bases, with 10 bases between them. Germline values: CDR1 LGHDT, CDR2 YNNKEL (reference sequence). The DNA of the CDR3 is TGTGCCAGCAGCCAAGGAGGGTCTGACTACGAGCAGTACTTC. Translation: CASSQGGSDYEQYF.

This clonotype was detected many times. CDR3 residues: CSVSQSSNQPQHF. In DNA form, the CDR3 reads TGCAGCGTTAGTCAAAGTAGCAATCAGCCCCAGCATTTT. V usage is TRBV29-1 and J usage is TRBJ1-5; no clear D gene. V lost 5 bases, J lost 0 bases, and 8 bases lay in between. CDR1 and CDR2 from the germline V gene are SQVTM and ANQGSEA. The CDR3 is 13 residues long. Supplemented by reference TRBV29-1 and TRBJ1-5, the full variable domain reads SAVISQKPSRDICQRGTSLTIQCQVDSQVTMMFWYRQQPGQSLTLIATANQGSEATYESGFVIDKFPISRPNLTFSTLTVSNMSPEDSSIYLCSVSQSSNQPQHFGDGTRLSIL.

This clonotype was recorded at least ten times. The chain recombines TRBV6-5 with TRBJ1-2; D possibly corresponds to TRBD1 (5 bases). Germline lookup yields CDR1 MNHEY and CDR2 SVGAGI. The CDR3 covers 15 residues. Between the trimmed V and J ends, which lost 7 bases and 2 bases, there was a span of 17 bases. CDR3 bases: TGTGCCAGCATACCCGAACACAGGACAAACTATGGCTACACCTTC. Translation gives CASIPEHRTNYGYTF.

The genes are TRBV2 and TRBJ1-1, with a tentative D call TRBD1 (5 bases). Germline V CDR1 and CDR2: SNHLY, FYNNEI. V gave up 3 bases and J gave up 2 bases, with 13 bases separating them. The CDR3 runs to 15 residues. This chain's CDR3 is CASSDQGVGNTEAFF. CDR3 DNA sequence: TGTGCCAGCAGTGACCAGGGAGTGGGAAACACTGAAGCTTTCTTT.

There are many counts of this clonotype. This chain uses TRBV20-1 with TRBJ2-7, with D perhaps assigned TRBD1 or TRBD2 (5 bases each). The CDR3 is 12 residues long. Germline CDR1 and CDR2: DFQATT and SNEGSKA (reference sequence). V shed 3 bases and J shed 5 bases, with 11 bases lying between them. For the CDR3, the DNA is TGCAGTGCTAGTTCCCGGGGCCACGAGCAGTACTTC. The encoded protein is CSASSRGHEQYF.

This clonotype has only a few counts. This chain uses TRBV7-9 with TRBJ1-2, with D possibly matching TRBD1 (6 bases). This CDR3 contains 14 residues. V was trimmed by 5 bases and J by 3 bases, leaving 13 bases between them. Germline CDR1 reads SEHNR; CDR2 reads FQNEAQ (reference sequence). CDR3 sequence reads: CASSRGGGDYGYTF. As DNA, the CDR3 is TGTGCCAGCAGCCGAGGAGGGGGGGACTATGGCTACACCTTC. Drawing the rest from reference TRBV7-9 and TRBJ1-2, the complete variable domain is DTGVSQNPRHKITKRGQNVTFRCDPISEHNRLYWYRQTLGQGPEFLTYFQNEAQLEKSRLLSDRFSAERPKGSFSTLEIQRTEQGDSAMYLCASSRGGGDYGYTFGSGTRLTVV.

Turning to this clonotype: It may be a read error: a sequence one base away is much more abundant. Without the conserved terminal phenylalanine or tryptophan, this CDR3 likely stems from a read error. The chain has TRBV5-1 and TRBJ2-7; TRBD1 aligns across 7 bases. V lost 0 bases to trimming and J lost 2 bases; unmatched junction nucleotides: 5. The CDR3 sequence is 15 residues long. Germline V gives CDR1 SGHRS, CDR2 YFSETQ. The CDR3 is CASSLETGWAYEQYL. The CDR3 region has the DNA TGCGCCAGCAGCTTGGAGACAGGGTGGGCCTACGAGCAGTACTTG.

The chain carries TRBV12-3 or TRBV12-4 and TRBJ1-4, with D perhaps TRBD1 (5 bases). V was pared by 2 bases and J by 6 bases, with 7 bases between. There are 13 residues in the CDR3. CDR3 sequence reads: CASSLRGYEKLFF. CDR3 bases: TGTGCCAGCAGTTTACGGGGGTATGAAAAACTGTTTTTT.

This clonotype was detected ten times or more. The chain has TRBV4-2 and TRBJ1-5, with TRBD1 matching 9 bases. V lost 5 bases to trimming and J lost 2 bases; unmatched junction nucleotides: 13. The CDR3 is 18 residues long. Germline V lookup: CDR1 LGHNA, CDR2 YNFKEQ. The CDR3 loop reads CASSAGTGLTLGNQPQHF. DNA for the CDR3: TGTGCCAGCAGCGCTGGGACAGGGCTCACCCTAGGCAATCAGCCCCAGCATTTT.

This clonotype was counted once. This chain connects TRBV4-1 to TRBJ2-5; D not certain. The CDR3 has 13 residues. The V end was cut by 1 base, the J end by 5 bases, with 8 bases between. Germline loops: CDR1 MGHRA, CDR2 YSYEKL. The CDR3 bases are TGCGCCAGCAGCCAAGGACATTTGGAGACCCAGTACTTC. Translation: CASSQGHLETQYF.